This T cell receptor (beta chain) was captured in a study of blood T cell repertoires in COVID-19. In the study overall: PBMCs, B-cell-depleted T cells, or T cells provided the cDNA or gDNA that made up the material.

The CDR3 contains 16 residues. CDR1 is LNHDA and CDR2 is SQIVND in the germline V gene (reference sequence). The V gene end was trimmed by 3 bases and the J gene end by 2 bases; junction bases not matched to a gene: 5. Assay used: immunoSEQ multiplex PCR; TCRdb lists only in-frame clones, some missing. The data contain nearly 200,000 clones, around four fifths of them singletons. The sample taken for sequencing was peripheral blood. This sequence was found in a human donor in a cohort sampled during active COVID-19. J is TRBJ2-1 and V is TRBV19; 9 nucleotides agree with TRBD2. The chain's CDR3 is CASSIAGGTPYNEQFF. The CDR3 DNA reads as TGTGCCAGTAGTATCGCGGGGGGGACCCCCTACAATGAGCAGTTCTTC.